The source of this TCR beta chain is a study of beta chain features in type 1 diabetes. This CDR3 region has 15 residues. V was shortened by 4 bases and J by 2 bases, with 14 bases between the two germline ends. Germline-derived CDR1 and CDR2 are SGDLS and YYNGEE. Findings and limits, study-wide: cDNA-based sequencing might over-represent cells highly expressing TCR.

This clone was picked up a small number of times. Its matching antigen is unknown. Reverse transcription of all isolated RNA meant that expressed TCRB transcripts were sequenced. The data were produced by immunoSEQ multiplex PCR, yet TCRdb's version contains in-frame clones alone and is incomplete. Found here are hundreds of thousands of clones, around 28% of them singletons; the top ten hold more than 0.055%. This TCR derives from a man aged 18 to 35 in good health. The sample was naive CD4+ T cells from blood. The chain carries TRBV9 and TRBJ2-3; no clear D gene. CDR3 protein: CASSFAPHPTDTQYF. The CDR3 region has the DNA TGTGCCAGCAGCTTCGCGCCACACCCCACAGATACGCAGTATTTT.